Presented here are 7 T cell receptor beta chains from one specimen sequenced in a study of T cell changes during pregnancy in multiple sclerosis. The protocol was immunoSEQ multiplex PCR, while the TCRdb copy is restricted to in-frame clones and leaves out a portion. The table records 85,000 to 130,000 clones, approximately 92% of them present only once. The sequencing here drew on peripheral blood, taken in the second trimester of pregnancy. The receptors originated from a female donor with multiple sclerosis, enrolled in a pregnancy study.

In its sample, this clone was seen a few times. Different DNA sequences within this sample yield the same CDR3. The rearrangement joins TRBV5-1 to TRBJ1-1; D gene unclear. V was cut by 4 bases and J by 1 base, with 11 bases left in between. Per germline, CDR1 SGHRS and CDR2 YFSETQ. The CDR3 is 14 amino acids. The chain's CDR3 is CASSLQGGNTEAFF. The CDR3, as DNA: TGCGCCAGCAGCCTCCAAGGAGGGAACACTGAAGCTTTCTTT. Based on the CDR3 plus reference TRBV5-1 and TRBJ1-1, the full variable domain is KAGVTQTPRYLIKTRGQQVTLSCSPISGHRSVSWYQQTPGQGLQFLFEYFSETQRNKGNFPGRFSGRQFSNSRSEMNVSTLELGDSALYLCASSLQGGNTEAFFGQGTRLTVV.

The rearrangement links TRBV6-5 to TRBJ2-7; TRBD1 might be the D (6 bases). CDR3 length equals 14 residues. Germline V gives CDR1 MNHEY, CDR2 SVGAGI. V shed 5 bases and J shed 2 bases, with 13 bases lying between them. The CDR3 coding sequence is TGTGCCAGCAGTGCCGACAGGTTCCCCTACGAGCAGTACTTC. Its protein product is CASSADRFPYEQYF.

The chain recombines TRBV2 with TRBJ1-3; D gene ambiguous. V was clipped by 2 bases and J by 0 bases, with 5 bases between them. The CDR3 sequence is 14 residues long. From germline, CDR1 is SNHLY and CDR2 FYNNEI. The CDR3 DNA reads TGTGCCAGCAGTGAACAGAACTCTGGAAACACCATATATTTT. Residues: CASSEQNSGNTIYF. Full variable domain (missing parts from reference TRBV2 and TRBJ1-3): EPEVTQTPSHQVTQMGQEVILRCVPISNHLYFYWYRQILGQKVEFLVSFYNNEISEKSEIFDDQFSVERPDGSNFTLKIRSTKLEDSAMYFCASSEQNSGNTIYFGEGSWLTVV.

The chain carries TRBV30 and TRBJ1-3; 7 bases agree with TRBD1. V was pared by 2 bases and J by 5 bases, with 12 bases of the junction left unmatched. This CDR3 has 16 residues. CDR1 and CDR2 from the germline V gene are GTSNPN and SVGIG (reference sequence). The CDR3, as DNA: TGTGCCTGGAGTAAACCGACAGGGCGTCACAGAAACACCATATATTTT. Translation gives CAWSKPTGRHRNTIYF. Based on the CDR3 plus reference TRBV30 and TRBJ1-3, the full variable domain is SQTIHQWPATLVQPVGSPLSLECTVEGTSNPNLYWYRQAAGRGLQLLFYSVGIGQISSEVPQNLSASRPQDRQFILSSKKLLLSDSGFYLCAWSKPTGRHRNTIYFGEGSWLTVV.

This chain joins TRBV27 and TRBJ2-1; TRBD2 aligns across 12 bases. CDR1 and CDR2 from the germline V gene are MNHEY and SMNVEV (reference sequence). The CDR3 length is 17 residues. With V trimmed by 5 bases and J by 5 bases, 10 bases remained unmatched. The CDR3, as DNA: TGTGCCAGCAGTCTACGGGCGACTAGCGGGAGACACAATGAGCAGTTCTTC. Protein: CASSLRATSGRHNEQFF.

This chain connects TRBV4-1 to TRBJ2-7; 7 bases agree with TRBD2. The V gene's germline CDR1 is MGHRA and CDR2 YSYEKL. The CDR3 has 14 residues. V dropped 3 bases and J dropped 6; count of bases not matched to a gene: 8. CDR3: CASSHPGGGREQYF. The DNA for the CDR3 is TGCGCCAGCAGCCATCCGGGAGGCGGGCGCGAGCAGTACTTC.

The chain combines TRBV6-5 with TRBJ2-7; D is ambiguous. This CDR3 is 14 amino acids long. From germline, CDR1 is MNHEY and CDR2 SVGAGI. Trimming removed 0 bases from V and 2 bases from J, with 8 bases in between. The CDR3 bases are TGTGCCAGCAGTTACTCGTTAGCTACCTACGAGCAGTACTTC. It specifies CASSYSLATYEQYF.